The present TCR beta chain was sequenced within a study of sequential checkpoint blockade in melanoma. Clones were read by immunoSEQ multiplex PCR, and TCRdb kept only the in-frame ones, dropping some. The profile shows 20,000 or so clones, around 70% of them singletons. Treatment described: randomized to nivolumab then ipilimumab (arm A) or the reverse (arm B). No patient had prior DNA-damaging chemotherapy. Sequencing was performed on CD8+ T cells sorted from blood (inferred from file names), taken from a patient given nivolumab and ipilimumab in sequence. The receptor's source is a human donor with melanoma.

DNA of the CDR3: TGTGCCAGCAGCTTAGTACTGACAGGACCGGGACTAGCTTACGAGCAGTACTTC. Translated: CASSLVLTGPGLAYEQYF. The chain combines TRBV11-3 with TRBJ2-7; 9 bases line up with TRBD2. The CDR3 sequence is 18 residues long. The germline CDR1 and CDR2 sequences are SGHNT and YENEEA. J lost 4 bases, V lost 1 base, and 14 bases had no gene match. Using reference TRBV11-3 and TRBJ2-7 for the parts outside the CDR3, the full variable domain is EAGVVQSPRYKIIEKKQPVAFWCNPISGHNTLYWYLQNLGQGPELLIRYENEEAVDDSQLPKDRFSAERLKGVDSTLKIQPAELGDSAVYLCASSLVLTGPGLAYEQYFGPGTRLTVT.